A selection of T cell receptor beta chains follows, all from one sample in a study of T-cell memory formation after mild COVID-19. MiXCR was run by TCRdb on the 5' RACE reads, yielding one entry per CDR3 protein. The sample gives 400,000 to 500,000 distinct CDR3 sequences, roughly 20% of which show up once; roughly 8% is in the top ten. The sample was PBMCs or a T cell subset sorted from them (not recorded which). These receptors came from an adult woman who had mild COVID-19 (a few samples of this study predate the infection). Cell type and time point are not known. CDR3s include the opening cysteine and the closing phenylalanine or tryptophan. The D gene is left open where the match is weak. Clone size is given for some rows only: seen once, a few or many times, or a class if the clone is expanded.

. | TRBD1 | TRBJ2-7 | TRBV5-1 | TGCGCCAGCAGCTTCGGACAGGGTGGGTACGAGCAGTACTTC | CASSFGQGGYEQYF
few | TRBD1 | TRBJ2-7 | TRBV7-9 | TGTGCCAGCAGCCTGACGAAAGGGGGCGGCTTTGACGAGCAGTACTTC | CASSLTKGGGFDEQYF
. | TRBD2 | TRBJ2-1 | TRBV7-9 | TGTGCCAGCAGTCAAACCTATCGCGGGGGGGCGCATGAGCAGTTCTTC | CASSQTYRGGAHEQFF
few | . | TRBJ2-1 | TRBV11-2 | TGTGCCAGCAGCCCAACCATCGAGGACCCCGAGCGGTTCTTC | CASSPTIEDPERFF
. | . | TRBJ2-7 | TRBV6-1 | TGTGCCAGCAGTGAAGCTCCTACGCAGCAGTACTTC | CASSEAPTQQYF
many | . | TRBJ2-7 | TRBV12-3/TRBV12-4 | TGTGCCAGCAGTTTCGGGCAGATTTACGAGCAGTACTTC | CASSFGQIYEQYF
. | . | TRBJ2-5 | TRBV27 | TGTGCCCCAATGAGGGGTCACCGAGAGACCCAGTACTTC | CAPMRGHRETQYF
few | TRBD1 | TRBJ1-2 | TRBV24-1 | TGTGCCACCAGTGAAAGGGACAGGGGGCTATCTGGCTACACCTTC | CATSERDRGLSGYTF
few | . | TRBJ2-5 | TRBV20-1 | TGCAGTGCTAGGAAAGGAGGGCCGAGGGAGACCCAGTACTTC | CSARKGGPRETQYF
. | . | TRBJ1-1 | TRBV6-2/TRBV6-3 | TGTGCCAGCGTGGGGCCGGCCACTGAAGCTTTCTTT | CASVGPATEAFF